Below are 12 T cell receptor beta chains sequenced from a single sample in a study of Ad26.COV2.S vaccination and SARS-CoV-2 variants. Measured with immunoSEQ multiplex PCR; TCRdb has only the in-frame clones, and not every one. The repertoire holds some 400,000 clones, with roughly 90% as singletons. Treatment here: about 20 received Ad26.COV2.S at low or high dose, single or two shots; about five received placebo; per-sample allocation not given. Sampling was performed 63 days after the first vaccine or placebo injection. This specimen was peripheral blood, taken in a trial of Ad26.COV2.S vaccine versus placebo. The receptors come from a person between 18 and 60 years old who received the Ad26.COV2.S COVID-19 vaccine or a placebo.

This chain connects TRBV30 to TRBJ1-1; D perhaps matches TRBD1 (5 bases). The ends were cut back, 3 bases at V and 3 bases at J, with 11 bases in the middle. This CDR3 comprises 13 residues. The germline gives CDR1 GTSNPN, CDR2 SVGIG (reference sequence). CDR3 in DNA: TGTGCCTGGAGCGGGGGTGACTACACTGAAGCTTTCTTT. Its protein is CAWSGGDYTEAFF. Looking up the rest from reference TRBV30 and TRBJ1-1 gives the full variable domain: SQTIHQWPATLVQPVGSPLSLECTVEGTSNPNLYWYRQAAGRGLQLLFYSVGIGQISSEVPQNLSASRPQDRQFILSSKKLLLSDSGFYLCAWSGGDYTEAFFGQGTRLTVV.

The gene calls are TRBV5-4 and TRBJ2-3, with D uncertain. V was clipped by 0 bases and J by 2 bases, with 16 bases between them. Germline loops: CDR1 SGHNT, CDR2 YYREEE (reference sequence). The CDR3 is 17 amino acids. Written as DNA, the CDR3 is TGTGCCAGCAGCTTGGCCGGTAGAAGGGTGTCCACAGATACGCAGTATTTT. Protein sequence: CASSLAGRRVSTDTQYF. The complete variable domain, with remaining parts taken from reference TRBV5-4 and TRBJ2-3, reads ETGVTQSPTHLIKTRGQQVTLRCSSQSGHNTVSWYQQALGQGPQFIFQYYREEENGRGNFPPRFSGLQFPNYSSELNVNALELDDSALYLCASSLAGRRVSTDTQYFGPGTRLTVL.

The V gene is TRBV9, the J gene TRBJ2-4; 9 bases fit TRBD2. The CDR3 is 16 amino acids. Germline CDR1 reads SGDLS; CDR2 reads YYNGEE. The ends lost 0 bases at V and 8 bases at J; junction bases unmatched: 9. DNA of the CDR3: TGTGCCAGCAGCGTAGAGGCGGGAGGGCCTCGGGACATTCAGTACTTC. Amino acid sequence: CASSVEAGGPRDIQYF.

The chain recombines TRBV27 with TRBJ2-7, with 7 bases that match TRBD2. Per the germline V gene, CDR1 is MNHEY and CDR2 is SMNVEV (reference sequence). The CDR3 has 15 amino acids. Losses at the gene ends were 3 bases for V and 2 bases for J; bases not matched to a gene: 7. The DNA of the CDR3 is TGTGCCAGCAGTTTGAATAAAGCGGGACCCTACGAGCAGTACTTC. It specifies CASSLNKAGPYEQYF.

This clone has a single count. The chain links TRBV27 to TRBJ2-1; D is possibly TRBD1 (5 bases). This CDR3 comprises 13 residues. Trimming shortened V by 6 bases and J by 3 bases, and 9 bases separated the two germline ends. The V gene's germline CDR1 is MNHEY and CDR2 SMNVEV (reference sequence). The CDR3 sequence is CASSLGRYNEQFF. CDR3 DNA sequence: TGTGCCAGCAGCTTGGGGCGCTACAATGAGCAGTTCTTC.

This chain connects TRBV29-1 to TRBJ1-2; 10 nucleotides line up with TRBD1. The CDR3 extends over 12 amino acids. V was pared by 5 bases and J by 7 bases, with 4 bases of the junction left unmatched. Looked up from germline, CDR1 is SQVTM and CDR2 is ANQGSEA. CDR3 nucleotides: TGCAGCGTTTCCGGGACAGGGGTTGGCTACACCTTC. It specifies CSVSGTGVGYTF.

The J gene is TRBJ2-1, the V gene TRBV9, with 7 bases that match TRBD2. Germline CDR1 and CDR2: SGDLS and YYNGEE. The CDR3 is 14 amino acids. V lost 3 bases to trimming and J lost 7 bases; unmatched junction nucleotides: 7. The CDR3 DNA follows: TGTGCCAGCAGCGCAGACCCGGGAGGTAATGAGCAGTTCTTC. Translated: CASSADPGGNEQFF.

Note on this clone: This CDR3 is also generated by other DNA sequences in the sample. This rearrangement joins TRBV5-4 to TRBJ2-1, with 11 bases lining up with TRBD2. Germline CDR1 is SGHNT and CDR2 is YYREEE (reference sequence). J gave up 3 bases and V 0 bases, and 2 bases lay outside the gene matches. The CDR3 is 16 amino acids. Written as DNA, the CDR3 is TGTGCCAGCAGCTTGGCTACTAGCGGGAGCTACAATGAGCAGTTCTTC. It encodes CASSLATSGSYNEQFF. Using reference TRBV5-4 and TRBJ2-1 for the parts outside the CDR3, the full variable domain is ETGVTQSPTHLIKTRGQQVTLRCSSQSGHNTVSWYQQALGQGPQFIFQYYREEENGRGNFPPRFSGLQFPNYSSELNVNALELDDSALYLCASSLATSGSYNEQFFGPGTRLTVL.

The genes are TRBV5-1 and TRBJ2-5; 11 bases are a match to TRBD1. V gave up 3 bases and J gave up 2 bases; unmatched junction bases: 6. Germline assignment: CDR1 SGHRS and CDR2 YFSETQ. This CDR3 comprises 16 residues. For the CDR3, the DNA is TGCGCCAGCAGCTCCGGACAGGGGGCGCTTCAAGAGACCCAGTACTTC. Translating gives CASSSGQGALQETQYF.

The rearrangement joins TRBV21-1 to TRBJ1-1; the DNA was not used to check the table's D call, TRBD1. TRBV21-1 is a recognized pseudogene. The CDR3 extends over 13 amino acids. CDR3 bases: TGTGCCAGCAGAGACAGGGGGGGCACTGAAGCTTTCTTT. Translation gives CASRDRGGTEAFF.

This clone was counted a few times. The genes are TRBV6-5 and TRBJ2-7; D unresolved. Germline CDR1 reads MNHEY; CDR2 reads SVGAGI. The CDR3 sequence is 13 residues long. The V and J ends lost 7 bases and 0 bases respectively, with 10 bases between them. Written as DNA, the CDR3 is TGTGCCAGCAACCTGGACGGCTCCTACGAGCAGTACTTC. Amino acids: CASNLDGSYEQYF.

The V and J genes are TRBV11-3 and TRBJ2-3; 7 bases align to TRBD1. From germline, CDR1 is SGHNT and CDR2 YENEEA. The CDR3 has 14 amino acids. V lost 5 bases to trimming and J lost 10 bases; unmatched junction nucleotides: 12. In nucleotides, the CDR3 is TGTGCCAGCAGCCCGTCCGGGACAGCCTTTCCGCAGTATTTT. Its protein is CASSPSGTAFPQYF.